The sequence of this T cell receptor beta chain was determined in a study of T cells in Graves' hyperthyroidism and ophthalmopathy. Aged 18 to 65, the patients had hyperthyroidism that was newly diagnosed and had lasted under 2 months. The TCR beta CDR3 regions underwent amplification using RNA transcripts as the source. During a first-round RT-PCR of the TCR CDR3, the HTBI primer set was used. TCRdb ran MiXCR on the multiplex PCR reads and lists one entry per CDR3 protein. Here the sample spans about 580,000 distinct CDR3 sequences, approximately 13% being singletons. Looked up from germline, CDR1 is LNHDA and CDR2 is SQIVND (reference sequence). The CDR3 loop spans 14 amino acids. The V gene end was trimmed by 5 bases and the J gene end by 8 bases; junction bases not matched to a gene: 6.

The sequence was obtained from a young woman with Graves' hyperthyroidism that later progressed to Graves' ophthalmopathy. The J gene is TRBJ1-4, the V gene TRBV19; TRBD1 matches at 9 bases. Sequencing used blood. The CDR3 coding sequence is TGTGCCAGTAGTTTGGGACAGGGTGTAGAAAAACTGTTTTTT. Encoded protein: CASSLGQGVEKLFF. Supplemented by reference TRBV19 and TRBJ1-4, the full variable domain reads DGGITQSPKYLFRKEGQNVTLSCEQNLNHDAMYWYRQDPGQGLRLIYYSQIVNDFQKGDIAEGYSVSREKKESFPLTVTSAQKNPTAFYLCASSLGQGVEKLFFGSGTQLSVL.